This TCR beta chain was profiled in a study of Ad26.COV2.S vaccination and SARS-CoV-2 variants. Study background: The COV1001 Ad26.COV2.S trial arm included the donor. Ad26.COV2.S was injected intramuscularly once or twice, 56 days apart.

The CDR3 extends over 18 amino acids. J lost 5 bases, V lost 0 bases, and 15 bases had no gene match. CDR1 and CDR2 from the germline V gene are MNHEY and SVGEGT. Treatment defined: roughly 19 received Ad26.COV2.S at low or high dose, single or two shots; roughly 5 received placebo; per-sample allocation not given. Samples came from day 63 after the first vaccine or placebo injection. This clone has only one observation. Its antigen remains unknown. The protocol was immunoSEQ multiplex PCR, while the TCRdb copy is restricted to in-frame clones and leaves out a portion. The data contain hundreds of thousands of clones, around 92% of them singletons. Whole-study findings and limits: Those who received the vaccine showed greater spike-specific TCR breadth than those given placebo.

The V call is TRBV6-2 or TRBV6-3, the J call TRBJ1-1; TRBD1 agrees at 7 bases. The input for sequencing was peripheral blood, taken in a trial of Ad26.COV2.S vaccine versus placebo. This TCR came from a person between 18 and 59 years old who received the Ad26.COV2.S COVID-19 vaccine or a placebo. CDR3 sequence: CASSYSGGRSPVVTEAFF. The CDR3 coding sequence is TGTGCCAGCAGTTACTCAGGGGGCAGGTCCCCCGTGGTGACTGAAGCTTTCTTT.